What follows is one T cell receptor beta chain and its context. The CDR3 runs to 13 residues. From germline, CDR1 is LNHDA and CDR2 SQIVND (reference sequence). Trimming left V 1 base short and J 5 bases short, with 8 bases between. The data are from a study of blood T cell repertoires in COVID-19. Overall study: Sites across the United States, Italy and Spain contributed samples from acute and convalescent COVID-19. Nucleic acid was either cDNA or gDNA, and it came from T cells, B-cell-depleted T cells, or PBMCs.

Under the authors' procedure: How many nucleated cells were present was estimated from reference gene primer amplification. Using immunoSEQ multiplex PCR, the repertoire was profiled, and TCRdb retains in-frame clones only, with some absent. V and J calls and clone size are copied from that table; D and trimming were computed from the DNA. The repertoire holds under 300,000 clones, with 86% as singletons. Sequences were obtained from peripheral blood. This receptor was identified in a man between 60 and 75 years old with acute or convalescent COVID-19. The chain has TRBV19 and TRBJ1-1; tentatively, D is TRBD1 (5 bases). The CDR3 here is CASSIARETEAFF. CDR3 coding DNA: TGTGCCAGTAGTATAGCCAGGGAAACTGAAGCTTTCTTT.